The entry below describes one T cell receptor (beta chain). Its antigen is undetermined. This sample is part of a study of Ad26.COV2.S vaccination and SARS-CoV-2 variants. About the research overall: Vaccine-arm donor from the placebo-controlled COV1001 Ad26.COV2.S trial. Ad26.COV2.S shots went into the muscle once or twice, 56 days apart.

This CDR3 spans 17 amino acids. Trimming took 5 bases from V and 4 from J; bases not matched to a gene: 9. Germline CDR1 reads LGHNA; CDR2 reads YSLEER. Whole-study findings and limits: Once vaccination had occurred, spike-specific CD8+ and CD4+ T cell responses reportedly showed substantial breadth.

Sequenced by immunoSEQ multiplex PCR; TCRdb stores in-frame clones only, minus some. The sample contains about 450,000 clones, 85% to 90% of which appear only once. Indicated treatment: about 20 received Ad26.COV2.S at low or high dose, single or two shots; 5 received placebo; per-sample allocation not given. Repertoires come from day 63 after the first vaccine or placebo injection. Donation came from an adult in Boston who was aged 18-55 years. This specimen was peripheral blood, taken in a trial of Ad26.COV2.S vaccine versus placebo. This chain joins TRBV4-3 and TRBJ2-5; 14 bases map to TRBD2. This receptor was taken from a person aged 18 to 59 who received the Ad26.COV2.S COVID-19 vaccine or a placebo. CDR3 coding DNA: TGCGCCAGCAGCACGGGACTAGCGGGAGTGGGGGGAGAGACCCAGTACTTC. Protein product: CASSTGLAGVGGETQYF.